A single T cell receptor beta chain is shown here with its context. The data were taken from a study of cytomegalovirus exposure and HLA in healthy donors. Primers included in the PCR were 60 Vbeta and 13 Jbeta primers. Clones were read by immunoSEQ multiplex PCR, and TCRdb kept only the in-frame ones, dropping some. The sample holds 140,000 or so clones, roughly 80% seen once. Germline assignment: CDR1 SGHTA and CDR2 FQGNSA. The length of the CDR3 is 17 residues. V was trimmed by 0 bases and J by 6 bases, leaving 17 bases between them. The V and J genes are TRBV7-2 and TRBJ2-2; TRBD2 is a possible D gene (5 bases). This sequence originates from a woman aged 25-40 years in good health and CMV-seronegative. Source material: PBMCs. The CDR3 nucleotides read TGTGCCAGCAGCTTAGCGCCTACTAGATACGTTGCCGGGGAGCTGTTTTTT. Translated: CASSLAPTRYVAGELFF.